The rows below give T cell receptor beta chains drawn from one sample of a study of T cell responses to AZD1222 COVID-19 vaccine. Only in-frame clones appear in the TCRdb table, and some are missing; sequencing was by immunoSEQ multiplex PCR. The table lists 55,000 to 90,000 clones, roughly four fifths of them singletons, with under 6.5% in the top ten. Sequencing used peripheral blood, obtained on day 0 of AZD1222 vaccination. Receptor source: an adult in good health. The CDR3 runs from the conserved cysteine through the conserved F or W. D genes are given only for firm matches. The listing skips clone size in some rows; elsewhere it reads once, few, many or a size class.

V: TRBV27
size: NA
J: TRBJ2-7
D: TRBD2
CDR3: CASRLTSGGLSSYEQYF
DNA: TGTGCCAGCAGACTTACTAGCGGGGGCCTCAGCTCCTACGAGCAGTACTTC

V: TRBV25-1
size: NA
J: TRBJ1-6
D: NA
CDR3: CASGWDFSPLHF
DNA: TGTGCCAGCGGCTGGGACTTTTCACCCCTCCACTTT

V: TRBV5-1
size: NA
J: TRBJ1-3
D: NA
CDR3: CASSLEPGNTIYF
DNA: TGCGCCAGCAGCTTGGAACCTGGAAACACCATATATTTT

V: TRBV11-2
size: NA
J: TRBJ1-1
D: NA
CDR3: CASSLAGGTEAFF
DNA: TGTGCCAGCAGCTTAGCCGGGGGCACTGAAGCTTTCTTT

V: TRBV10-1
size: NA
J: TRBJ2-5
D: NA
CDR3: CASSAARKETQYF
DNA: TGCGCCAGCAGTGCCGCCCGGAAAGAGACCCAGTACTTC

V: TRBV11-3
size: NA
J: TRBJ1-3
D: NA
CDR3: CASSDRSSGNTIYF
DNA: TGTGCCAGCAGCGACCGGAGCTCTGGAAACACCATATATTTT

V: TRBV14
size: NA
J: TRBJ2-7
D: NA
CDR3: CASSLSEQYF
DNA: TGTGCCAGCAGCCTAAGCGAGCAGTACTTC

V: TRBV9
size: NA
J: TRBJ2-3
D: NA
CDR3: CASSGPQNTDTQYF
DNA: TGTGCCAGCAGCGGGCCCCAGAACACAGATACGCAGTATTTT

V: TRBV9
size: NA
J: TRBJ1-2
D: TRBD1
CDR3: CASSVGGTANYGYTF
DNA: TGTGCCAGCAGCGTAGGAGGGACAGCGAACTATGGCTACACCTTC

V: TRBV4-3
size: once
J: TRBJ2-7
D: NA
CDR3: CASSQEYRPPIVDEQYF
DNA: TGCGCCAGCAGCCAAGAGTACAGGCCTCCGATCGTCGACGAGCAGTACTTC

V: TRBV5-8
size: once
J: TRBJ1-5
D: TRBD1
CDR3: CASSWDRVGQPQHF
DNA: TGTGCCAGCAGCTGGGACAGGGTAGGTCAGCCCCAGCATTTT

V: TRBV7-2
size: NA
J: TRBJ2-5
D: NA
CDR3: CASSLELQETQYF
DNA: TGTGCCAGCAGCTTAGAATTACAAGAGACCCAGTACTTC

V: TRBV15
size: NA
J: TRBJ2-1
D: NA
CDR3: CATSRGLQDNEQFF
DNA: TGTGCCACCAGCAGGGGACTTCAAGACAATGAGCAGTTCTTC

V: TRBV28
size: once
J: TRBJ2-7
D: TRBD1
CDR3: CASSRPGQQSYEQYF
DNA: TGTGCCAGCAGTCGACCGGGACAGCAGTCCTACGAGCAGTACTTC

V: TRBV27
size: NA
J: TRBJ2-7
D: NA
CDR3: CASSLAQGYEQYF
DNA: TGTGCCAGCAGTTTAGCACAGGGCTACGAGCAGTACTTC

V: TRBV11-3
size: NA
J: TRBJ1-2
D: TRBD1
CDR3: CASSHGQGGYTF
DNA: TGTGCCAGCAGCCACGGACAGGGTGGCTACACCTTC

V: TRBV2
size: NA
J: TRBJ2-6
D: NA
CDR3: CANARGDGANVLTF
DNA: TGTGCCAACGCGAGGGGGGATGGGGCCAACGTCCTGACTTTC

V: TRBV27
size: NA
J: TRBJ1-2
D: TRBD1
CDR3: CASSSTKTGILKSYGYTF
DNA: TGTGCCAGCAGTTCAACCAAGACAGGGATACTTAAGTCATATGGCTACACCTTC

V: TRBV7-8
size: NA
J: TRBJ1-1
D: NA
CDR3: CASSLGRVEAFF
DNA: TGTGCCAGCAGCTTAGGGCGGGTTGAAGCTTTCTTT

V: TRBV7-3
size: NA
J: TRBJ2-1
D: NA
CDR3: CASSSSGAGYSNEQFF
DNA: TGTGCCAGCAGCTCCTCGGGGGCAGGGTATAGCAATGAGCAGTTCTTC

V: TRBV6-5
size: NA
J: TRBJ2-7
D: TRBD1
CDR3: CASSHRGSYEQYF
DNA: TGTGCCAGCAGTCACAGGGGTTCCTACGAGCAGTACTTC

V: TRBV27
size: NA
J: TRBJ1-1
D: NA
CDR3: CASSDNRRTEAFF
DNA: TGTGCCAGCAGCGATAATCGCCGCACTGAAGCTTTCTTT

V: TRBV11-3
size: NA
J: TRBJ2-7
D: TRBD1
CDR3: CASSSMGQGATYEQYF
DNA: TGTGCCAGCAGCTCTATGGGACAGGGGGCTACCTACGAGCAGTACTTC

V: TRBV20-1
size: few
J: TRBJ2-1
D: NA
CDR3: CSGNGNEQFF
DNA: TGCAGTGGTAATGGAAATGAGCAGTTCTTC

V: TRBV6-2/TRBV6-3
size: NA
J: TRBJ2-7
D: NA
CDR3: CASSSNRAISTYEQYF
DNA: TGTGCCAGCAGTTCGAACAGGGCTATTAGTACGTACGAGCAGTACTTC

V: TRBV4-1
size: NA
J: TRBJ1-5
D: NA
CDR3: CASSQGHHSNQPQHF
DNA: TGCGCCAGCAGCCAAGGGCACCATAGCAATCAGCCCCAGCATTTT

V: TRBV29-1
size: NA
J: TRBJ2-1
D: TRBD2
CDR3: CSVWGSGGSSYNEQFF
DNA: TGCAGCGTTTGGGGGAGCGGGGGTAGCTCCTACAATGAGCAGTTCTTC

V: TRBV27
size: few
J: TRBJ1-5
D: NA
CDR3: CASSLSSSQPQHF
DNA: TGTGCCAGCAGTTTATCTAGTAGTCAGCCCCAGCATTTT

V: TRBV19
size: NA
J: TRBJ1-4
D: NA
CDR3: CASSITPGADEKLFF
DNA: TGTGCCAGTAGTATCACCCCAGGGGCGGATGAAAAACTGTTTTTT

V: TRBV5-1
size: NA
J: TRBJ1-3
D: NA
CDR3: CASSLDGAGNTIYF
DNA: TGCGCCAGCAGCTTGGACGGAGCCGGAAACACCATATATTTT

V: TRBV24-1
size: NA
J: TRBJ2-3
D: TRBD2
CDR3: CATSRASGGTDTQYF
DNA: TGTGCCACCAGTCGGGCTAGCGGGGGTACAGATACGCAGTATTTT

V: TRBV6-1
size: NA
J: TRBJ2-6
D: NA
CDR3: CASSARASSVSGANVLTF
DNA: TGTGCCAGCAGTGCCCGGGCTAGCTCCGTATCTGGGGCCAACGTCCTGACTTTC

V: TRBV28
size: NA
J: TRBJ2-7
D: NA
CDR3: CASSLESSYEQYF
DNA: TGTGCCAGCAGTTTAGAGAGCTCCTACGAGCAGTACTTC

V: TRBV19
size: NA
J: TRBJ2-7
D: NA
CDR3: CASSPYGRAWEQYF
DNA: TGTGCCAGTAGTCCCTACGGCAGGGCATGGGAGCAGTACTTC

V: TRBV10-2
size: few
J: TRBJ2-7
D: NA
CDR3: CATAGSGSGRGEQYF
DNA: TGCGCAACGGCGGGGTCCGGCTCAGGGCGTGGCGAGCAGTACTTC

V: TRBV13
size: once
J: TRBJ2-2
D: NA
CDR3: CASSLVGAREGRNIPGELFF
DNA: TGTGCCAGCAGCTTAGTAGGGGCAAGAGAGGGGCGGAATATTCCCGGGGAGCTGTTTTTT

V: TRBV7-9
size: NA
J: TRBJ2-1
D: NA
CDR3: CASSLESGAYNEQFF
DNA: TGTGCCAGCAGCTTAGAATCAGGTGCCTACAATGAGCAGTTCTTC

V: TRBV7-8
size: few
J: TRBJ2-5
D: TRBD2
CDR3: CASSFGRGADFQETQYF
DNA: TGTGCCAGCAGCTTCGGGCGGGGGGCTGACTTCCAAGAGACCCAGTACTTC

V: TRBV13
size: once
J: TRBJ1-3
D: TRBD1
CDR3: CASSLGQGGNTIYF
DNA: TGTGCCAGCAGCTTGGGACAGGGAGGAAACACCATATATTTT

V: TRBV4-1
size: NA
J: TRBJ1-5
D: NA
CDR3: CASSQASGTQNQPQHF
DNA: TGCGCCAGCAGCCAAGCATCCGGGACCCAAAATCAGCCCCAGCATTTT

V: TRBV7-2
size: NA
J: TRBJ1-1
D: NA
CDR3: CASSLTRGDTEAFF
DNA: TGTGCCAGCAGCCTTACCCGGGGGGACACTGAAGCTTTCTTT

V: TRBV13
size: NA
J: TRBJ1-2
D: NA
CDR3: CASSAGLGYTF
DNA: TGTGCCAGCAGCGCGGGCCTTGGCTACACCTTC

V: TRBV1
size: NA
J: TRBJ2-1
D: NA
CDR3: CTSSPHGGLNEQFF
DNA: TGCACCAGCAGCCCTCATGGGGGCCTCAATGAGCAGTTCTTC

V: TRBV6-1
size: NA
J: TRBJ1-1
D: NA
CDR3: CASSEGTRNTEAFF
DNA: TGTGCCAGCAGTGAAGGGACAAGGAACACTGAAGCTTTCTTT

V: TRBV6-6
size: NA
J: TRBJ1-5
D: NA
CDR3: CASKTQDNQPQHF
DNA: TGTGCCAGCAAAACACAAGACAATCAGCCCCAGCATTTT